The 6 T cell receptor beta chains below all came from one sample that was sequenced in a study of identical twins. MiXCR, run by TCRdb on the 5' RACE reads, gives a single entry per CDR3 protein. The repertoire holds 1.5 million to 2 million distinct CDR3 sequences, around 33% seen once, with about 0.3% in the top ten. The sequenced sample was cord blood. The receptors shown here come from a newborn girl in good health.

This clonotype was picked up a small number of times. The chain couples TRBV3-1 to TRBJ2-5, with a possible D match to TRBD2 (5 bases). Germline V gene lookup returns CDR1 LGHDT and CDR2 YNNKEL (reference sequence). V lost 0 bases and J lost 9, with 26 bases in between. The CDR3 runs 18 residues. CDR3 sequence: CASSQDIPLDSYPRSQYF. CDR3 coding DNA: TGTGCCAGCAGCCAAGATATTCCCCTGGACTCCTATCCACGTTCCCAGTACTTC.

CDR3 loop: CASSLDPSHEQYF. DNA for the CDR3: TGTGCCAGCAGCTTAGATCCTAGCCACGAGCAGTACTTC. The rearrangement joins TRBV5-5 to TRBJ2-5; D perhaps matches TRBD2 (5 bases). The J call may be faulty, since TRBJ2-7 better matches the DNA end. Germline V gives CDR1 SGHKS, CDR2 YYEKEE (reference sequence). The CDR3 has 13 residues.

This clonotype was detected only a few times. V gene TRBV28 combines with J gene TRBJ2-7; D remains ambiguous. With 7 bases removed from V and 0 bases from J, the gap between germline ends came to 13 bases. Germline V lookup: CDR1 MDHEN, CDR2 SYDVKM. The CDR3 has 14 residues. The CDR3 here is CASTSDTFSYEQYF. The CDR3 nucleotides read TGTGCCAGCACCAGCGACACCTTCTCCTACGAGCAGTACTTC.

The rearrangement joins TRBV12-3 or TRBV12-4 to TRBJ2-1; D might be TRBD2 (6 bases). V gave up 3 bases and J gave up 9 bases, with 15 bases separating them. CDR3 size: 14 residues. CDR3 loop: CASSLRGLAIEQFF. The CDR3 nucleotides read TGTGCCAGCAGTTTGCGTGGGCTAGCGATTGAGCAGTTCTTC.

V is TRBV6-1 and J is TRBJ1-5, with D unclear. This CDR3 has 20 residues. The V gene's germline CDR1 is MNHNS and CDR2 SASEGT. V lost 8 bases and J lost 0, with 29 bases in between. CDR3 protein: CASGPTATVLGALSNQPQHF. CDR3 nucleotide sequence: TGTGCCAGCGGCCCGACCGCCACAGTGCTGGGTGCTCTTAGCAATCAGCCCCAGCATTTT.

This clonotype was found many times. The chain recombines TRBV5-1 with TRBJ2-1, with D perhaps matching TRBD1 (7 bases). The ends were cut back, 1 base at V and 4 bases at J, with 12 bases in the middle. In germline, CDR1 is SGHRS, CDR2 YFSETQ. This CDR3 comprises 15 residues. CDR3 region: CASSLSAGGYNEQFF. DNA of the CDR3: TGCGCCAGCAGCTTGTCGGCAGGGGGGTACAATGAGCAGTTCTTC.